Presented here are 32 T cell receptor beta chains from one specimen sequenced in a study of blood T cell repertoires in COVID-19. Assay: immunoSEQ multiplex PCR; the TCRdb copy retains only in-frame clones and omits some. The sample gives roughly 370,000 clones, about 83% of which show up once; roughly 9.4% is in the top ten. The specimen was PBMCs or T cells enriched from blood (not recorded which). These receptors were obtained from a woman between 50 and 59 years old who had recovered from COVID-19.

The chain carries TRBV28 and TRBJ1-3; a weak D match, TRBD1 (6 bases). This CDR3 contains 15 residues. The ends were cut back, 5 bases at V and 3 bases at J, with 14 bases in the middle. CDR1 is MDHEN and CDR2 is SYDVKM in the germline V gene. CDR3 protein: CASSTHDRFGNTIYF. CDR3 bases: TGTGCCAGCAGTACTCATGACAGGTTTGGAAACACCATATATTTT.

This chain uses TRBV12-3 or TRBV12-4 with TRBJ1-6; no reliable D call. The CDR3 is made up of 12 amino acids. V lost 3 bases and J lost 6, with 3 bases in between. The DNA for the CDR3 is TGTGCCAGCAGTTTTAGTAATTCACCCCTCCACTTT. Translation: CASSFSNSPLHF.

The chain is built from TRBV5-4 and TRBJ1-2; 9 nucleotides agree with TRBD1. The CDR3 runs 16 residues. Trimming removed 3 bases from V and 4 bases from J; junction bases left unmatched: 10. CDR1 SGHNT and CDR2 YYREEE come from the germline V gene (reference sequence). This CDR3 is CASSSGAGQGPYGYTF. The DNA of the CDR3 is TGTGCCAGCAGCTCCGGGGCGGGACAGGGCCCCTATGGCTACACCTTC.

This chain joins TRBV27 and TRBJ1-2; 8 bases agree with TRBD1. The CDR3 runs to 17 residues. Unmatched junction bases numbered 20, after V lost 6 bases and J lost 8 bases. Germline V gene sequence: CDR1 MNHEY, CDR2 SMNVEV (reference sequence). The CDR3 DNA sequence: TGTGCCAGCAGGGCCTACGGGCAGGGGGCAGGCTCTGGAGGCTACACCTTC. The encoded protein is CASRAYGQGAGSGGYTF.

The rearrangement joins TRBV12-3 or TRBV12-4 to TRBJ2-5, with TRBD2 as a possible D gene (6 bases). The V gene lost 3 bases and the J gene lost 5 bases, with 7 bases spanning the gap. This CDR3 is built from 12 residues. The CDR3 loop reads CASSFGRETQYF. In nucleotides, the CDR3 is TGTGCCAGCAGTTTTGGGAGGGAGACCCAGTACTTC.

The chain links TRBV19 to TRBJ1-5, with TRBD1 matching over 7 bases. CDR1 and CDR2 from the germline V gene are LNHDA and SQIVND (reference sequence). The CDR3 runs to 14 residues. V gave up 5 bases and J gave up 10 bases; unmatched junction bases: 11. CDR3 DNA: TGTGCCAGTAGTGCTACAGGGGTACGGTATCCCCAGCATTTT. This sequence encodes CASSATGVRYPQHF.

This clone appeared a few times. The CDR3 bases are TGTGCCAGCAGTTTTCCTCCGGGACAGGACCCCTACGAGCAGTACTTC. Translation gives CASSFPPGQDPYEQYF. This chain connects TRBV28 to TRBJ2-7; 8 nucleotides match TRBD1. The CDR3 has 16 amino acids. V trimming: 3 bases; J trimming: 2 bases; junction bases outside the gene matches: 9. Germline assignment: CDR1 MDHEN and CDR2 SYDVKM.

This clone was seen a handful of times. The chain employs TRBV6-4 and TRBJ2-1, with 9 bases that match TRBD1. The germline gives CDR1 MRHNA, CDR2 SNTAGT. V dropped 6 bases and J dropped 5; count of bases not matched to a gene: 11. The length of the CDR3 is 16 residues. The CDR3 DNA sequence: TGTGCCAGCAGCGATCGTCCCGGGACAGGGAACAATGAGCAGTTCTTC. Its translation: CASSDRPGTGNNEQFF.

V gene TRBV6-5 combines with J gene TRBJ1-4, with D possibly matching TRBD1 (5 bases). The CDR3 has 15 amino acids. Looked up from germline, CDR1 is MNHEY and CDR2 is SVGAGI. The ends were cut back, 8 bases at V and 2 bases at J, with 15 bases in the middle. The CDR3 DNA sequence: TGTGCCAGCGGTCGTACGGGGGTCACTAATGAAAAACTGTTTTTT. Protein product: CASGRTGVTNEKLFF.

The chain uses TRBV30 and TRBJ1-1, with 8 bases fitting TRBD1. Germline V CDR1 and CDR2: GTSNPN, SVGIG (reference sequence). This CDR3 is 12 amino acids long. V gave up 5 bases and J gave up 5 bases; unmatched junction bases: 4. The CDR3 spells CAWGQGRTEAFF. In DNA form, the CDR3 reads TGTGCCTGGGGACAGGGTCGAACTGAAGCTTTCTTT. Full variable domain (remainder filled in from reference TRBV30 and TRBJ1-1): SQTIHQWPATLVQPVGSPLSLECTVEGTSNPNLYWYRQAAGRGLQLLFYSVGIGQISSEVPQNLSASRPQDRQFILSSKKLLLSDSGFYLCAWGQGRTEAFFGQGTRLTVV.

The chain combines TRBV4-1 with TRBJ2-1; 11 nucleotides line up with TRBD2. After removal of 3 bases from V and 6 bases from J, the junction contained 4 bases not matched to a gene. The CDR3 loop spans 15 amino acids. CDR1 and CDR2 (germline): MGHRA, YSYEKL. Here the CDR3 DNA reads TGCGCCAGCAGCCAGGCACTAGCGGGGGCCAATGAGCAGTTCTTC. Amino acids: CASSQALAGANEQFF.

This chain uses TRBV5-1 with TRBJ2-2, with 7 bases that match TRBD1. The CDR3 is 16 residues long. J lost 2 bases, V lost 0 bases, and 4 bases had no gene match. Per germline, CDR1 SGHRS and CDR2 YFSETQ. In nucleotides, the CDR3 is TGCGCCAGCAGCTTGGGACAGGGCATCAACACCGGGGAGCTGTTTTTT. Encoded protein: CASSLGQGINTGELFF.

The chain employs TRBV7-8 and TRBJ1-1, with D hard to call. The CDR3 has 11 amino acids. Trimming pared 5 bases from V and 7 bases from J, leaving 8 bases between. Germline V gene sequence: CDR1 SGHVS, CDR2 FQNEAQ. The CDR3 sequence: CASSPRGEAFF. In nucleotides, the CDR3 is TGTGCCAGCAGCCCCCGGGGTGAAGCTTTCTTT.

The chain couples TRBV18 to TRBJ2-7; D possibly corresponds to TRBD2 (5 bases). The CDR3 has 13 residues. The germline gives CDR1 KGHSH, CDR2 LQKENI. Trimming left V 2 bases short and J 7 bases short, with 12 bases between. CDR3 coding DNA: TGTGCCAGCTCACCAGATCAGAAGCGGGAGCAGTACTTC. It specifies CASSPDQKREQYF.

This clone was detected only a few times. The CDR3 loop reads CASSPRAGTNTGELFF. DNA of the CDR3: TGTGCCAGCAGCCCCCGTGCGGGGACGAACACCGGGGAGCTGTTTTTT. The V gene is TRBV5-4, the J gene TRBJ2-2, with D possibly being TRBD2 (6 bases). Germline-derived CDR1 and CDR2 are SGHNT and YYREEE (reference sequence). The CDR3 totals 16 residues. V was pared by 4 bases and J by 0 bases, with 13 bases between.

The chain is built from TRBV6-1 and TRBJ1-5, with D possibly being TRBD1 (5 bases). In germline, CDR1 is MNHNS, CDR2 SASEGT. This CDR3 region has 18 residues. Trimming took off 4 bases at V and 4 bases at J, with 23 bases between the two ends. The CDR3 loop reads CASSAPRGRPNVNQPQHF. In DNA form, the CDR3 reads TGTGCCAGCAGTGCGCCTAGGGGCAGGCCAAACGTTAATCAGCCCCAGCATTTT.

The CDR3 DNA reads TGTGCCATCAGTGGGAGGGGCGAGCAGTACTTC. Translated, it gives CAISGRGEQYF. The chain has TRBV10-3 and TRBJ2-7; the D gene is possibly TRBD2 (6 bases). Germline CDR1 and CDR2: ENHRY and SYGVKD. V was trimmed by 4 bases and J by 6 bases, leaving 7 bases between them. There are 11 residues in the CDR3.

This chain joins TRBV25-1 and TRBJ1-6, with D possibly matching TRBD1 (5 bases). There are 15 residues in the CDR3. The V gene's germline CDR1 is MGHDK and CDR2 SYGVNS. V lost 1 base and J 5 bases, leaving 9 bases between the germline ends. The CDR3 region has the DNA TGTGCCAGCAGTGAATGGGGGGTGGATAATTCACCCCTCCACTTT. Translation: CASSEWGVDNSPLHF. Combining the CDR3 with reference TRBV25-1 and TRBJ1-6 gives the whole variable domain EADIYQTPRYLVIGTGKKITLECSQTMGHDKMYWYQQDPGMELHLIHYSYGVNSTEKGDLSSESTVSRIRTEHFPLTLESARPSHTSQYLCASSEWGVDNSPLHFGNGTRLTVT.

The CDR3 protein is CATKNPRNEKLFF. The CDR3 DNA follows: TGTGCCACCAAAAACCCGAGAAATGAAAAACTGTTTTTT. The V call is TRBV19, the J call TRBJ1-4; D not certain. CDR3 size: 13 residues. Trimming cost V 10 bases and J 5 bases, with 14 bases left between them. Germline V gives CDR1 LNHDA, CDR2 SQIVND (reference sequence).

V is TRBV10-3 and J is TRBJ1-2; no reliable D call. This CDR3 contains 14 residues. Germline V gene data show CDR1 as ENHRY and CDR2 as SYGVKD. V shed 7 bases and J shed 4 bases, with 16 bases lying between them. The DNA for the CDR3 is TGTGCCATCAAGGACTCGGCAGGACCCTATGGCTACACCTTC. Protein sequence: CAIKDSAGPYGYTF.

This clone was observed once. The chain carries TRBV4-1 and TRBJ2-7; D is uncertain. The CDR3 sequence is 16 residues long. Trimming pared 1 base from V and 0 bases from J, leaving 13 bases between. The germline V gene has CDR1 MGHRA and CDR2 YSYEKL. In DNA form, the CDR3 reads TGCGCCAGCAGCCAAGTGAACCTAGTAAGCTCCTACGAGCAGTACTTC. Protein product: CASSQVNLVSSYEQYF.

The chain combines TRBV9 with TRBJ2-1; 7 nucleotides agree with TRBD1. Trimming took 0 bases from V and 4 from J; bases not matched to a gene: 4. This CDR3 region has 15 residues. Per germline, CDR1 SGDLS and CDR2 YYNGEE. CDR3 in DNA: TGTGCCAGCAGCGTAGAGGGGGCCCGATACAATGAGCAGTTCTTC. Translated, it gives CASSVEGARYNEQFF. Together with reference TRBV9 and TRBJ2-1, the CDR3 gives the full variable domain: DSGVTQTPKHLITATGQRVTLRCSPRSGDLSVYWYQQSLDQGLQFLIQYYNGEERAKGNILERFSAQQFPDLHSELNLSSLELGDSALYFCASSVEGARYNEQFFGPGTRLTVL.

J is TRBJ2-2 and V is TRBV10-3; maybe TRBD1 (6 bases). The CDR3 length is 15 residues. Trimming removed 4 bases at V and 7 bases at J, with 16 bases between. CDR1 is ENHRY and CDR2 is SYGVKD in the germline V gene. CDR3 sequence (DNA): TGTGCCATCAGTGGCCCCGGACAGTACGGCGGGGAGCTGTTTTTT. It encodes CAISGPGQYGGELFF.

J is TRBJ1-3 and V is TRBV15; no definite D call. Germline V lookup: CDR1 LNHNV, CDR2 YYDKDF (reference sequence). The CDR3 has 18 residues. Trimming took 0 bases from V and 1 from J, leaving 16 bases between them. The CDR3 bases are TGTGCCACCAGCAGAGATGAATGGGGAGGGAGGTCTGGAAACACCATATATTTT. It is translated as CATSRDEWGGRSGNTIYF.

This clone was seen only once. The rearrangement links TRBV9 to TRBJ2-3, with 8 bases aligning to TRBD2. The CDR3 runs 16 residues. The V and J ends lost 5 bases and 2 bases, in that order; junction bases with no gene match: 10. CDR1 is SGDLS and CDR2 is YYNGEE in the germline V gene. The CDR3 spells CASSEDAGGYTDTQYF. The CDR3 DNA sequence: TGTGCCAGCAGTGAAGACGCGGGGGGCTACACAGATACGCAGTATTTT. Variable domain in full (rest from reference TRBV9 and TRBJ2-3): DSGVTQTPKHLITATGQRVTLRCSPRSGDLSVYWYQQSLDQGLQFLIQYYNGEERAKGNILERFSAQQFPDLHSELNLSSLELGDSALYFCASSEDAGGYTDTQYFGPGTRLTVL.

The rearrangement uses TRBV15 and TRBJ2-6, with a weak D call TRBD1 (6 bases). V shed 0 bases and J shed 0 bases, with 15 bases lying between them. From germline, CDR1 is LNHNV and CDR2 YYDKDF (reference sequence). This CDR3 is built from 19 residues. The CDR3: CATSRDVYQDSSGANVLTF. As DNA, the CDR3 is TGTGCCACCAGCAGAGATGTTTACCAGGACAGCTCTGGGGCCAACGTCCTGACTTTC.

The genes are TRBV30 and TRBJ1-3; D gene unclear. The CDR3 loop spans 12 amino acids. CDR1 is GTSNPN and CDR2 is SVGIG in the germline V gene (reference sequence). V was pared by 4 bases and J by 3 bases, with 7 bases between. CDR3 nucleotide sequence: TGTGCCTGGAATAGTGGTGGAAACACCATATATTTT. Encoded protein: CAWNSGGNTIYF.

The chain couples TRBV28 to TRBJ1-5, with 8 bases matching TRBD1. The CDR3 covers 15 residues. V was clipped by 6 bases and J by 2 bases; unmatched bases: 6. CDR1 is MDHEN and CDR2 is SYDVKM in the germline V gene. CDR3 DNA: TGTGCCAGCAGCTCAGGGGGCAGGGGCAATCAGCCCCAGCATTTT. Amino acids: CASSSGGRGNQPQHF.

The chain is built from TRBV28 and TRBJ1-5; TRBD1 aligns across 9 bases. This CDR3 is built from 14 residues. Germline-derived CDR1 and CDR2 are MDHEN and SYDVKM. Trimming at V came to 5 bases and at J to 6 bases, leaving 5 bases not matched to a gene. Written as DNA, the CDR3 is TGTGCCAGCAGTGGGACAGGGCGGACTCAGCCCCAGCATTTT. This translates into CASSGTGRTQPQHF.

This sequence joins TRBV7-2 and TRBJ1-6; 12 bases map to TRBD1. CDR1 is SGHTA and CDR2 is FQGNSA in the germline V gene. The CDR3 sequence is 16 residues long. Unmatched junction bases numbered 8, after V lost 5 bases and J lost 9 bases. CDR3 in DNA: TGTGCCAGCAGCACCCGGGACAGGGGGCGAGGTTCACCCCTCCACTTT. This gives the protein CASSTRDRGRGSPLHF.

The CDR3 coding sequence is TGTGCCAGCAGCGACAAAGGAAACACCATATATTTT. It yields the protein CASSDKGNTIYF. The V call is TRBV4-2, the J call TRBJ1-3; unclear D gene. This CDR3 region has 12 residues. CDR1 is LGHNA and CDR2 is YNFKEQ in the germline V gene. Between the trimmed V and J ends, which lost 5 bases and 4 bases, there was a span of 6 bases.

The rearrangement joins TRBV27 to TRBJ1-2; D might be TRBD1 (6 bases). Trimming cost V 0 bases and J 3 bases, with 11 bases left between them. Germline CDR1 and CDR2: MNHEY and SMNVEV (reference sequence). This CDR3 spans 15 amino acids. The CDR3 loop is CASSLSSWTDYGYTF. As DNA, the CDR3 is TGTGCCAGCAGTTTATCATCTTGGACAGACTATGGCTACACCTTC.